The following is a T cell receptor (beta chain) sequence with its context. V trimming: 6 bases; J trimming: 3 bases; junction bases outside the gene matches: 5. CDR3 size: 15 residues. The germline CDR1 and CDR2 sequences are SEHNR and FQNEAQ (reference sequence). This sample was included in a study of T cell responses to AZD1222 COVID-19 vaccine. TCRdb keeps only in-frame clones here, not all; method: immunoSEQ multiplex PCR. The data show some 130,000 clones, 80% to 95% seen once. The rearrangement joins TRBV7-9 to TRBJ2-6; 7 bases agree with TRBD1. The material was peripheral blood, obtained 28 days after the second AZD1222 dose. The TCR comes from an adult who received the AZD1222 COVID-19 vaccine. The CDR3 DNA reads TGTGCCAGCAGACCTACAGGGGTTGGGGCCAACGTCCTGACTTTC. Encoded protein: CASRPTGVGANVLTF.